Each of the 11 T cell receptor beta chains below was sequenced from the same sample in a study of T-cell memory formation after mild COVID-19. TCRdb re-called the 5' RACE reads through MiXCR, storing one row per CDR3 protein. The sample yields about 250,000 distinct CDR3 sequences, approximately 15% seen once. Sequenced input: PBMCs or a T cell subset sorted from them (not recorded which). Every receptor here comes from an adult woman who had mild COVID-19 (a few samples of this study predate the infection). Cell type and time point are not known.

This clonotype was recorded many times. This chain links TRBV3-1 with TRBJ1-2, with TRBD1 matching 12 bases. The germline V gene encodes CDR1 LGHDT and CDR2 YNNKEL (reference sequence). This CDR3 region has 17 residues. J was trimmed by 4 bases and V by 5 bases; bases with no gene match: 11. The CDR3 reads CASSSSGTGGRFYGYTF. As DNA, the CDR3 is TGTGCCAGCAGCTCTTCCGGGACAGGGGGCCGATTCTATGGCTACACCTTC.

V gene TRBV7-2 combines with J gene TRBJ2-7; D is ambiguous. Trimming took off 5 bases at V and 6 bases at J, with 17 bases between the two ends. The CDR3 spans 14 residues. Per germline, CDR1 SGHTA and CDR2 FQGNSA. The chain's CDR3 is CASSPPSIRFEQYF. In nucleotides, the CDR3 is TGTGCCAGCAGCCCGCCCTCTATCCGTTTCGAGCAGTACTTC.

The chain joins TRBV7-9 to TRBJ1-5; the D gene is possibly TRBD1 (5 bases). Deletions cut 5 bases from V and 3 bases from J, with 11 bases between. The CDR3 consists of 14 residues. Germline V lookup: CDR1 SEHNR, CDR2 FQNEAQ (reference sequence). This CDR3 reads CASSRDSINQPQHF. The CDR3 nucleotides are TGTGCCAGCAGCCGAGACAGTATCAATCAGCCCCAGCATTTT.

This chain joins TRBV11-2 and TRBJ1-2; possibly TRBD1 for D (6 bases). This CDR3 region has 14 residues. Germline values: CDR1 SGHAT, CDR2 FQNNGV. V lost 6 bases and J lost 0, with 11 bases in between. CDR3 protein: CASRRTAANYGYTF. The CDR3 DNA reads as TGTGCCAGCAGACGGACAGCAGCTAACTATGGCTACACCTTC.

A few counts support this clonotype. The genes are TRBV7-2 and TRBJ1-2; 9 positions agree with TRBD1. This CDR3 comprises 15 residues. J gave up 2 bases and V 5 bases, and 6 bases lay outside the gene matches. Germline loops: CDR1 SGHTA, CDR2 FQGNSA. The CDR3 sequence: CASSPFGQGNYGYTF. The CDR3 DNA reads TGTGCCAGCAGCCCCTTCGGACAGGGGAACTATGGCTACACCTTC.

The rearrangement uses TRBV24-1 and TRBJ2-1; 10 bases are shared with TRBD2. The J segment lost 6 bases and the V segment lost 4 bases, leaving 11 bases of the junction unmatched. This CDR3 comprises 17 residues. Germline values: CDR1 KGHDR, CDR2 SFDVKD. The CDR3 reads CATSDHNLAGAVNEQFF. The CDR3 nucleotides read TGTGCCACCAGTGACCACAACCTAGCGGGAGCCGTCAATGAGCAGTTCTTC.

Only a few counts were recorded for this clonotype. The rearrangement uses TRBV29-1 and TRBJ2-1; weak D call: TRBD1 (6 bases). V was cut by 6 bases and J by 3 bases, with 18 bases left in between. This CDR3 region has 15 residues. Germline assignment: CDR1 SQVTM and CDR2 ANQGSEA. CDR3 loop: CSVRPVGQVYNEQFF. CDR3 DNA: TGCAGCGTCCGTCCTGTGGGACAAGTCTACAATGAGCAGTTCTTC.

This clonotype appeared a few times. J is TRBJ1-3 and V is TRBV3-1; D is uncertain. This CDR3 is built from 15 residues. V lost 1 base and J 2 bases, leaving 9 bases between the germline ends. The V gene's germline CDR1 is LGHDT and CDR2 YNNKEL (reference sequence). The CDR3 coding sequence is TGTGCCAGCAGCCAAGTTGGGAGTACTGGAAACACCATATATTTT. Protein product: CASSQVGSTGNTIYF.

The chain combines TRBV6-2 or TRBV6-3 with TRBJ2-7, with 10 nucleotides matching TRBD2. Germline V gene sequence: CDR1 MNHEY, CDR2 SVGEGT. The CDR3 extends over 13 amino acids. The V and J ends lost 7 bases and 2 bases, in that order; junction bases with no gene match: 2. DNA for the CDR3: TGTGCCAGCACTAGCGGGAGCACCTACGAGCAGTACTTC. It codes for CASTSGSTYEQYF.

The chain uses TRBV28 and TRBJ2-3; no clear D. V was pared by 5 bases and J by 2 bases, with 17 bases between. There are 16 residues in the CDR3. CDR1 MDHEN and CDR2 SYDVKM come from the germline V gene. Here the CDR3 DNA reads TGTGCCAGCAGTACCCAGACCAGAACCCCCACAGATACGCAGTATTTT. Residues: CASSTQTRTPTDTQYF.

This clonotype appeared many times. The DNA for the CDR3 is TGCGCCAGCAGCTTGACCTGGGGGATCTACGAGCAGTACTTC. Translated, it gives CASSLTWGIYEQYF. V usage is TRBV5-1 and J usage is TRBJ2-7; D tentatively reads TRBD1 or TRBD2 (5 bases each). The CDR3 spans 14 residues. CDR1 and CDR2 (germline): SGHRS, YFSETQ. With 1 base removed from V and 3 bases from J, the gap between germline ends came to 11 bases.